The rows below give T cell receptor beta chains drawn from one sample of a study of T cell repertoires in breast cancer. TCRdb re-called the emulsion pairing reads with MiXCR, one entry per CDR3 protein. The data contain just under 4,500 distinct CDR3 sequences, 30% to 40% of them singletons. The specimen sequenced was CD8+ T cells. The receptors were gathered from a pool of human donors with breast cancer or a healthy control (not recorded which). Both conserved end residues are part of each CDR3. D genes are given only for firm matches. Clone size is not always given. Where it is, it says once, few, many or a class for expanded clones.

clone size,D gene,V gene,J gene,CDR3 protein,CDR3 DNA
few,TRBD1,TRBV7-9,TRBJ1-1,CASSRGQMNTEAFF,TGTGCCAGCAGCCGGGGACAGATGAACACTGAAGCTTTCTTT
.,.,TRBV7-8,TRBJ2-1,CARSFFVSPNEQFF,TGTGCTCGCAGCTTCTTTGTGAGCCCCAATGAGCAGTTCTTC
many,.,TRBV20-1,TRBJ2-7,CSARIRRGEQYF,TGCAGTGCTAGAATTCGGCGGGGCGAGCAGTACTTC
many,.,TRBV6-1,TRBJ1-5,CASSEPAGGRAKNQPQHF,TGTGCCAGCAGTGAACCCGCGGGAGGGCGGGCCAAAAATCAGCCCCAGCATTTT
.,.,TRBV5-1,TRBJ2-7,CASSPKDSSGYEQYF,TGCGCCAGCAGCCCCAAAGACTCCTCGGGCTACGAGCAGTACTTC
large,.,TRBV25-1,TRBJ2-7,CASSGGASKSYEQYF,TGTGCCAGCAGTGGGGGCGCTTCGAAGTCCTACGAGCAGTACTTC
few,.,TRBV19,TRBJ1-5,CASSIKEDQPQHF,TGTGCCAGTAGTATAAAGGAGGATCAGCCCCAGCATTTT
few,.,TRBV20-1,TRBJ1-5,CSAPGFLRGGSQPQHF,TGCAGTGCGCCTGGTTTTCTCAGGGGAGGGAGTCAGCCCCAGCATTTT
.,.,TRBV7-2,TRBJ1-5,CASSREIAGRQPQHF,TGTGCCAGCAGCAGGGAAATCGCAGGGAGGCAGCCCCAGCATTTT
few,TRBD1,TRBV19,TRBJ1-5,CASRQGTYQPQHF,TGTGCCAGTAGACAGGGGACCTATCAGCCCCAGCATTTT
large,.,TRBV11-2,TRBJ2-3,CASRSLSRTDTQYF,TGTGCCAGCAGGTCCCTCTCCCGCACAGATACGCAGTATTTT
few,TRBD2,TRBV20-1,TRBJ2-1,CSARTSGTYNEQFF,TGCAGTGCTAGGACTAGCGGGACCTACAATGAGCAGTTCTTC
once,TRBD2,TRBV20-1,TRBJ2-1,CSARVLAGESFYNEQFF,TGCAGTGCTAGAGTCCTAGCGGGAGAATCATTTTACAATGAGCAGTTCTTC
.,.,TRBV20-1,TRBJ2-3,CSAREGDHTQYF,TGCAGTGCTAGAGAGGGGGATCATACGCAGTATTTT
many,TRBD1,TRBV29-1,TRBJ1-2,CSVTGTGRGHYGYTF,TGCAGCGTTACAGGGACAGGACGGGGCCACTATGGCTACACCTTC
few,TRBD2,TRBV19,TRBJ2-1,CATNELAGVGEQFF,TGTGCCACTAACGAACTAGCGGGAGTAGGTGAGCAGTTCTTC
many,.,TRBV7-2,TRBJ1-2,CASSLGQANYGYTF,TGTGCCAGCAGCTTAGGACAGGCCAACTATGGCTACACCTTC
many,.,TRBV2,TRBJ2-5,CASSELEGGETQYF,TGTGCCAGCAGTGAGTTGGAGGGTGGAGAGACCCAGTACTTC
many,.,TRBV11-2,TRBJ2-3,CASSLAYKSTDTQYF,TGTGCCAGCAGCTTAGCATACAAATCCACAGATACGCAGTATTTT
few,TRBD1,TRBV28,TRBJ1-1,CASSWADRATFF,TGTGCCAGCAGTTGGGCGGACAGGGCTACTTTCTTT
few,.,TRBV20-1,TRBJ2-2,CSVRRQLNTGELFF,TGCAGTGTCAGGAGGCAGCTGAACACCGGGGAGCTGTTTTTT
many,.,TRBV4-1,TRBJ2-4,CASSQDQIGIAKNIQYF,TGCGCCAGCAGCCAAGATCAAATAGGGATAGCCAAAAACATTCAGTACTTC
many,.,TRBV28,TRBJ1-1,CASSGAGGFHTEAFF,TGTGCCAGCAGTGGCGCGGGGGGTTTTCACACTGAAGCTTTCTTT
many,.,TRBV15,TRBJ1-5,CATSGYRVSQPQHF,TGTGCCACCAGCGGGTACAGGGTTAGTCAGCCCCAGCATTTT
few,.,TRBV11-2,TRBJ2-7,CASSLRGDNYEQYF,TGTGCCAGCAGCTTGCGGGGAGACAACTACGAGCAGTACTTC
many,.,TRBV7-2,TRBJ2-6,CASSKGAGANVLTF,TGTGCCAGCAGCAAGGGGGCTGGGGCCAACGTCCTGACTTTC
many,.,TRBV7-9,TRBJ1-5,CASSYQGGNQPQHF,TGTGCCAGCAGCTACCAGGGCGGCAATCAGCCCCAGCATTTT